This TCR beta chain was sequenced during a study of blood T cells in healthy people across ages. Collection of roughly 9.6 milliliters of peripheral blood was performed for each donor. V was clipped by 7 bases and J by 0 bases, with 18 bases between them. The CDR3 spans 17 residues. CDR1 is KGHDR and CDR2 is SFDVKD in the germline V gene. Details on this clonotype: The antigen remains unidentified.

PCR was performed a second time for about 7 to 11 cycles using a sample-barcoded 5' primer and a J-beta primer mix. Each cDNA molecule carried a tag from a template-switch adaptor that contained 12 random nucleotides. TCRdb passed the 5' RACE reads through MiXCR, listing each CDR3 protein once. This sample yields about 1.4 million distinct CDR3 sequences, of which 59% are seen a single time; 6.5% to 8% belongs to the top ten. Study observations and caveats: PBMCs that were unsorted prevented a conclusive naive versus antigen-experienced comparison. Per million T cells, TCR beta diversity dropped roughly linearly as age increased.

Sequencing was done on a sample of blood. V is TRBV24-1 and J is TRBJ2-1; a weak D match, TRBD2 (6 bases). This clonotype was obtained from a man aged 18 to 30 in good health. The CDR3 DNA follows: TGTGCCACCAGCGCAGGAGGGGCGCTAAGCTCCTACAATGAGCAGTTCTTC. Translating it yields CATSAGGALSSYNEQFF.